The rows below give T cell receptor beta chains drawn from one sample of a study of T-cell memory formation after mild COVID-19. TCRdb itself ran the 5' RACE reads through MiXCR, one entry per CDR3 protein. The sample comprises 250,000 to 300,000 distinct CDR3 sequences, roughly 18% of which are singletons, and about 21% rests with the top ten. Sequencing input: PBMCs or a T cell subset sorted from them (not recorded which). These receptors were collected from a man aged 18 to 29 who had mild COVID-19 (a few samples of this study predate the infection). Cell type and time point are not known. Each CDR3 is given with its conserved first and last residue. Each record gives: CDR3 length, J gene, D gene, V gene, clone size, CDR3 DNA, CDR3 protein. A D gene is named only where the DNA matches it firmly. Not every row has a clone size; where given, it reads once, few, many or a size class.

>14|TRBJ2-3|TRBD1|TRBV20-1|many
TGCAGTGCCCTGACCGGGACAGGCACAGATACGCAGTATTTT
CSALTGTGTDTQYF
>12|TRBJ2-7|NA|TRBV5-1|many
TGCGCCAGCAGCTTGGGCGACTACGAGCAGTACTTC
CASSLGDYEQYF
>16|TRBJ2-5|TRBD2|TRBV6-2/TRBV6-3|NA
TGTGCCAGCAGTTACTCGAAAACTAGCGGGGACGAGACCCAGTACTTC
CASSYSKTSGDETQYF
>13|TRBJ2-7|TRBD2|TRBV10-3|once
TGTGCCGCCTCGCAGAGGACTAGCCACGAGCAGTACTTC
CAASQRTSHEQYF
>14|TRBJ2-7|TRBD1|TRBV4-1|NA
TGCGCCAGCAGCCAAGGGGACAGGGTGAACGAGCAGTACTTC
CASSQGDRVNEQYF
>14|TRBJ2-5|TRBD1|TRBV12-3/TRBV12-4|NA
TGTGCCAGCAGTACTTTGGACAGGGAAGAGACCCAGTACTTC
CASSTLDREETQYF
>15|TRBJ2-2|TRBD1|TRBV5-1|few
TGCGCCAGCGGGACAGGGGACCCTAACACCGGGGAGCTGTTTTTT
CASGTGDPNTGELFF
>13|TRBJ2-3|NA|TRBV4-1|NA
TGCGCCAGCAGCCAGCCCATTTCAGATACGCAGTATTTT
CASSQPISDTQYF
>12|TRBJ2-7|NA|TRBV12-3/TRBV12-4|NA
TGTGCCAGCAGTTTCTTCCTTTACGAGCAGTACTTC
CASSFFLYEQYF
>15|TRBJ1-5|TRBD1|TRBV6-2/TRBV6-3|many
TGTGCCAGCAGTCCCTTCGGACAGGGACGTCAGCCCCAGCATTTT
CASSPFGQGRQPQHF
>14|TRBJ2-1|TRBD1|TRBV15|many
TGTGCCACCAGCAGTGACAGGGAATACAATGAGCAGTTCTTC
CATSSDREYNEQFF
>15|TRBJ1-6|NA|TRBV5-4|NA
TGTGCCAGCAGCCTAGATCAAAAAACCGCCCCACCCCTCCACTTT
CASSLDQKTAPPLHF
>16|TRBJ1-2|NA|TRBV4-3|NA
TGCGCCAGCAGCCAAGATTGGCCAGGGGATTACTATGGCTACACCTTC
CASSQDWPGDYYGYTF
>17|TRBJ1-2|NA|TRBV6-5|NA
TGTGCCAGCAGTTACTCATACCAGCGCCTTAGTAGAGATGGCTACACCTTC
CASSYSYQRLSRDGYTF
>16|TRBJ1-2|NA|TRBV6-5|NA
TGTGCCAGCAGTTACTCTAGGACGGCTACTAACTATGGCTACACCTTC
CASSYSRTATNYGYTF
>13|TRBJ2-1|NA|TRBV19|few
TGTGCCAGTGGATGGGGCGGGGACGATGAGCAGTTCTTC
CASGWGGDDEQFF
>12|TRBJ2-1|NA|TRBV7-2|NA
TGTGCCAGCAGCCCACGGCAGTCCGAGCAGTTCTTC
CASSPRQSEQFF
>16|TRBJ2-7|TRBD1|TRBV11-1|few
TGTGCCAGCAGTCTCCGGCGCCGGGACAGGGGAGGCGAGCAGTACTTC
CASSLRRRDRGGEQYF
>11|TRBJ2-7|NA|TRBV20-1|NA
TGCAGTGCTAGGAGTGATTCCGAGCAGTACTTC
CSARSDSEQYF
>11|TRBJ1-1|NA|TRBV12-3/TRBV12-4|NA
TGTGCCAGCCAACGTGGGCCTGAAGCTTTCTTT
CASQRGPEAFF